Listed below are T cell receptor beta chains from one sample, sequenced in a study of cytomegalovirus exposure and HLA in healthy donors. Clones were sequenced by immunoSEQ multiplex PCR, and TCRdb holds only the in-frame ones, with some missing. The data contain approximately 100,000 clones, 60% to 75% of them singletons. Specimen: PBMCs. The receptors were sampled from a woman in her thirties or forties in good health and CMV-seronegative. Both conserved end residues are part of each CDR3. The D gene is left open where the match is weak. Clone size appears in some rows only: once, few, many, or a class for an expanded clone.

>TRBV4-1|.|TRBJ2-1|15|TRBD1
TGCGCCAGCAGCCGAGAGGGACAGACCTACAATGAGCAGTTCTTC
CASSREGQTYNEQFF
>TRBV15|.|TRBJ2-3|16|TRBD2
TGTGCCACCAGCAGAGATCGGGCGGGGGGCGCGGATACGCAGTATTTT
CATSRDRAGGADTQYF
>TRBV11-2|.|TRBJ1-2|14|.
TGTGCCAGCAGCTTAAGTGGAGGAAACTATGGCTACACCTTC
CASSLSGGNYGYTF
>TRBV5-1|.|TRBJ2-7|15|.
TGCGCCAGCAGCCAGAGCAGGGTGGGCGCCTACGAGCAGTACTTC
CASSQSRVGAYEQYF
>TRBV9|.|TRBJ2-7|15|TRBD2
TGTGCCAGCAGCGCAGACGGGACTAGCTCTTACGAGCAGTACTTC
CASSADGTSSYEQYF
>TRBV12-5|.|TRBJ2-5|13|.
TGTGCTAGTGGTTTGGAAGGGGCAGAGACCCAGTACTTC
CASGLEGAETQYF
>TRBV6-6|.|TRBJ2-7|13|.
TGTGCCAGCAGTTACATGCGGTTCCACGAGCAGTACTTC
CASSYMRFHEQYF
>TRBV5-8|.|TRBJ2-7|15|.
TGTGCCAGCGCGCAAGGGGTCCTCCCTTCCTACGAGCAGTACTTC
CASAQGVLPSYEQYF
>TRBV7-9|.|TRBJ2-1|15|TRBD2
TGTGCCAGCAGCTTAGCGACTAGCGGTAACAATGAGCAGTTCTTC
CASSLATSGNNEQFF
>TRBV10-3|.|TRBJ2-3|11|.
TGTGCCATCAGTGCAATGGATACGCAGTATTTT
CAISAMDTQYF
>TRBV7-2|.|TRBJ2-1|15|TRBD1
TGTGCCAGCAGCCCCGACAGGGGAACATACAATGAGCAGTTCTTC
CASSPDRGTYNEQFF
>TRBV10-3|.|TRBJ2-2|21|TRBD2
TGTGCCATCAGCGCCTGGTGGAGTTCGGCTAGCGGGAGTGTGGACACCGGGGAGCTGTTTTTT
CAISAWWSSASGSVDTGELFF
>TRBV19|.|TRBJ2-3|16|TRBD1
TGTGCCAGTAGTATAGGGGGGACAGGGGGCACAGATACGCAGTATTTT
CASSIGGTGGTDTQYF
>TRBV7-7|.|TRBJ2-7|16|.
TGTGCTAGCAGCACCGGGACACCCGGTTCCGGAGGCGAGCAGTACTTC
CASSTGTPGSGGEQYF
>TRBV5-1|few|TRBJ2-3|15|TRBD2
TGCGCCAGCAGCCCGACTAGCGGGGGCACAGATACGCAGTATTTT
CASSPTSGGTDTQYF
>TRBV7-3|.|TRBJ2-5|17|TRBD2
TGTGCCAGCAGCCCGGGGGTGAGCGGGGGGGCTTCAGAGACCCAGTACTTC
CASSPGVSGGASETQYF
>TRBV28|.|TRBJ1-6|13|.
TGTGCCAGCAGTAGCCGGGGGGAATCACCCCTCCACTTT
CASSSRGESPLHF
>TRBV30|.|TRBJ2-3|15|.
TGTGCCTGGAGTGTAAGAGGAGGGACGACAGATACGCAGTATTTT
CAWSVRGGTTDTQYF
>TRBV5-3|.|TRBJ1-1|11|.
TGTGCCAGAAGCTGCTGCGCTGAAGCTTTCTTT
CARSCCAEAFF
>TRBV19|.|TRBJ2-1|18|TRBD2
TGTGCCAGTAGTCAAACCGGGACTAGCGGGATTTTTTACAATGAGCAGTTCTTC
CASSQTGTSGIFYNEQFF
>TRBV5-1|once|TRBJ1-2|17|TRBD1
TGCGCCAGCAGCGGTATTCATACAGGGGAAGCTAACTATGGCTACACCTTC
CASSGIHTGEANYGYTF
>TRBV30|.|TRBJ2-3|14|.
TGTGCCTGGAATCTCAGGGGAGGCACAGATACGCAGTATTTT
CAWNLRGGTDTQYF
>TRBV4-1|once|TRBJ2-1|14|TRBD2
TGCGCCAGCAGCTCTAAGGCGGGAGACACTGAGCAGTTCTTC
CASSSKAGDTEQFF
>TRBV28|.|TRBJ2-1|15|.
TGTGCCAGCAGTTCGGCGGGAAGGAGCTACAATGAGCAGTTCTTC
CASSSAGRSYNEQFF
>TRBV5-1|.|TRBJ1-2|15|.
TGCGCCAGCAGCTTGGAACAGGGCCTGGTGTGGGGCTACACCTTC
CASSLEQGLVWGYTF
>TRBV6-1|.|TRBJ2-1|14|.
TGTGCCAGCAGTGGAGTCACATCGGACGGGGAACAGTTCTTC
CASSGVTSDGEQFF
>TRBV28|.|TRBJ2-3|12|.
TGTGCCAGCAGTTTAACAGCGGGTACGCAGTATTTT
CASSLTAGTQYF
>TRBV6-5|.|TRBJ2-2|15|TRBD1
TGTGCCAGCAAGATCGGACAGGGAAGAACCGGGGAGCTGTTTTTT
CASKIGQGRTGELFF
>TRBV7-9|once|TRBJ2-5|15|.
TGTTCCAGCAGCTTAACAAAACAGGGTTGGGAGACCCAGTACTTC
CSSSLTKQGWETQYF
>TRBV30|.|TRBJ2-5|13|.
TGTGCCTGGAGCGCCCTAGAATGGGAGACCCAGTACTTC
CAWSALEWETQYF
>TRBV9|.|TRBJ2-7|16|TRBD2
TGTGCCAGCAGCGTATCCTCAGCGGGAGTTAATAGCGAGCAGTACTTC
CASSVSSAGVNSEQYF
>TRBV6-5|few|TRBJ1-2|14|TRBD1
TGTGCCAGCAGTTATGGGACAGGGACGGTGGGCTACACCTTC
CASSYGTGTVGYTF
>TRBV4-2|.|TRBJ2-1|13|.
TGTGCCAGCAGCCAACAAACTTTCAATGAGCAGTTCTTC
CASSQQTFNEQFF
>TRBV7-2|few|TRBJ1-1|16|.
TGTGCCAGCAGCCCTCCCGGCAGGAATATGAACACTGAAGCTTTCTTT
CASSPPGRNMNTEAFF
>TRBV4-3|.|TRBJ2-3|17|TRBD2
TGCGCCAGCAGCCAACCTCCGGGAGGCCTAGCGGGGGATACGCAGTATTTT
CASSQPPGGLAGDTQYF
>TRBV5-1|once|TRBJ1-4|15|.
TGCGCCAGCAGCTTGGCGGTAGCGGGTGGTGAAAAACTGTTTTTT
CASSLAVAGGEKLFF
>TRBV5-5|.|TRBJ2-7|13|.
TGTGCCAGCAGCTTGGCCTCAGTCCACGAGCAGTACTTC
CASSLASVHEQYF
>TRBV4-1|.|TRBJ1-1|14|TRBD1
TGCGCCAGCAGCCTGACAGGGTTGAACACTGAAGCTTTCTTT
CASSLTGLNTEAFF
>TRBV2|.|TRBJ2-6|13|.
TGTGCCAGCAGCAGGGCTGGGGCCAACGTCCTGACTTTC
CASSRAGANVLTF
>TRBV5-1|.|TRBJ2-7|15|.
TGCGCCAGCAGCCTCACCGGGACAAGGGAGCACGAGCAGTACTTC
CASSLTGTREHEQYF
>TRBV7-9|.|TRBJ1-1|12|.
TGTGCCAGCAGCCCGCGGGACACTGAAGCTTTCTTT
CASSPRDTEAFF
>TRBV2|.|TRBJ2-3|13|TRBD2
TGTGCCAGCAGTGGACTAGCGGTCGATACGCAGTATTTT
CASSGLAVDTQYF
>TRBV7-9|.|TRBJ1-2|14|TRBD1
TGTGCCAGCAGCTTAGGGGGACAGCTGGATGGCTACACCTTC
CASSLGGQLDGYTF
>TRBV10-3|few|TRBJ1-1|12|TRBD1
TGTGCCATCAGTCGACAGGGTTCTGAAGCTTTCTTT
CAISRQGSEAFF
>TRBV7-2|.|TRBJ2-7|15|TRBD2
TGTGCCAGCAGCTCGAGCCGGGGACGGGGGGGCGAGCAGTACTTC
CASSSSRGRGGEQYF
>TRBV19|.|TRBJ1-6|15|TRBD1
TGTGCCAGCTCCCAGAGGGGACAGACTAATTCACCCCTCCACTTT
CASSQRGQTNSPLHF
>TRBV14|.|TRBJ1-6|12|.
TGTGCCAGCAGCCAAGATAGTTCACCCCTCCACTTT
CASSQDSSPLHF
>TRBV5-4|.|TRBJ1-1|14|.
TGTGCCAGCAGCTCGAGTTCGAGGCGCACTGAAGCTTTCTTT
CASSSSSRRTEAFF
>TRBV5-1|.|TRBJ2-7|13|TRBD1
TGCGCCAGCAGCGGAGGACAGGGCTACGAGCAGTACTTC
CASSGGQGYEQYF
>TRBV5-1|.|TRBJ2-7|14|TRBD2
TGCGCCAGCAGCTTACCGGGACTAGCTTACGAGCAGTACTTC
CASSLPGLAYEQYF
>TRBV15|.|TRBJ1-1|17|.
TGTGCCACCAGCAGAGTTCCAGGGGCAACCTTGAACACTGAAGCTTTCTTT
CATSRVPGATLNTEAFF
>TRBV14|.|TRBJ2-5|14|.
TGTGCCAGCAGCCACCGGGACTTCCAAGAGACCCAGTACTTC
CASSHRDFQETQYF
>TRBV19|.|TRBJ2-2|20|TRBD2
TGTGCCAGTAGTAGCCTAGCGGGAGGCACCCCCCTAGCGGGTACCGGGGAGCTGTTTTTT
CASSSLAGGTPLAGTGELFF
>TRBV10-3|.|TRBJ2-1|19|TRBD2
TGTGCCATCAGTGCGGGACTAGCGGGGGACCCTAGCTCCTACAATGAGCAGTTCTTC
CAISAGLAGDPSSYNEQFF
>TRBV7-8|.|TRBJ1-2|13|.
TGTGCCAGCAGCCTAGGAGAGGGCCAACGCTACACCTTC
CASSLGEGQRYTF